This is a list of T cell receptor beta chains from one sample in a study of T-cell memory formation after mild COVID-19. Each CDR3 protein gets one entry after TCRdb re-called the 5' RACE reads with MiXCR. The sample holds roughly 40,000 distinct CDR3 sequences; roughly 7.2% are singletons and the top ten take 0.79%. Sequences were obtained from PBMCs or a T cell subset sorted from them (not recorded which). These receptors originate from an adult who had mild COVID-19 (a few samples of this study predate the infection). Cell type and time point are not known. Both conserved end residues are part of each CDR3. Each record gives: J gene, D gene, clone size, V gene, CDR3 DNA, CDR3 protein. The D gene is left open where the match is weak. Size values are once, few and many counts, or a class for expanded clones, and some rows have none.

TRBJ1-5,.,few,TRBV7-6,TGTGCCAGCAGCTTGGAACGGGGCCCCAGGGGCAATCAGCCCCAGCATTTT,CASSLERGPRGNQPQHF
TRBJ2-2,TRBD2,many,TRBV5-1,TGCGCCAGCAGCTCTTGGACTAGCGGGGGAACCGGGGAGCTGTTTTTT,CASSSWTSGGTGELFF
TRBJ2-7,.,many,TRBV3-1,TGTGCCAGCTCCCCGGGAAGGGGGGAGCAGTACTTC,CASSPGRGEQYF
TRBJ2-1,.,many,TRBV11-2,TGTGCCAGCACCCCGGGCTACTCACTTAATGAGCAGTTCTTC,CASTPGYSLNEQFF
TRBJ2-2,.,few,TRBV5-1,TGCGCCAGCAGCGTAGATACGGTGAACACCGGGGAGCTGTTTTTT,CASSVDTVNTGELFF
TRBJ2-3,.,many,TRBV6-5,TGTGCCAGCAGTTACCGCGGGGGCCGGGAAGATACGCAGTATTTT,CASSYRGGREDTQYF
TRBJ2-1,TRBD2,many,TRBV7-2,TGTGCCAGCAGAACGACTAGCGGTAGCTCCTACAATGAGCAGTTCTTC,CASRTTSGSSYNEQFF
TRBJ1-1,.,.,TRBV5-5,TGTGCCAGCAGCTTGGAGCAGGAGTACACTGAAGCTTTCTTT,CASSLEQEYTEAFF
TRBJ2-3,.,many,TRBV5-6,TGTGCCAGCAGCTTTACAGCGAGCACAGATACGCAGTATTTT,CASSFTASTDTQYF
TRBJ2-7,.,.,TRBV6-5,TGTGCCAGCAGTTACTCGATGCCGGGGGCTTTCTCCTACGAGCAGTACTTC,CASSYSMPGAFSYEQYF
TRBJ1-2,.,.,TRBV21-1,TGTGCCAGCAGCTCTCCAACGGCTAACTATGGCTACACCTTC,CASSSPTANYGYTF
TRBJ2-3,.,many,TRBV7-8,TGTGCCAGCAGCCTCTCGGGCGACAGCACAGATACGCAGTATTTT,CASSLSGDSTDTQYF
TRBJ2-1,.,.,TRBV12-3/TRBV12-4,TGTGCCAGCAGTAGGACTAACCATGAGCAGTTCTTC,CASSRTNHEQFF
TRBJ2-1,TRBD2,many,TRBV7-9,TGTGCCAGCAGCTTAAAAGCGGGAGTCTCTGAGCAGTTCTTC,CASSLKAGVSEQFF
TRBJ2-2,.,.,TRBV12-3/TRBV12-4,TGTGCCAGCAGTTTTAACGGGGGCACCGGGGAGCTGTTTTTT,CASSFNGGTGELFF
TRBJ2-6,.,few,TRBV11-2,TGTGCCAGCAGCTTTAGCTCTGGGGCCAACGTCCTGACTTTC,CASSFSSGANVLTF
TRBJ2-3,TRBD2,many,TRBV5-1,TGCGCCAGCAGCCAAATAGCGGGAGGGGCAGATACGCAGTATTTT,CASSQIAGGADTQYF
TRBJ2-5,TRBD2,many,TRBV11-2,TGTGCCAGCAGCTTTCTAGCGGAAGAGACCCAGTACTTC,CASSFLAEETQYF
TRBJ2-7,TRBD2,many,TRBV18,TGTGCCAGCTCACCCCAAGGGTCGGGGGGTTCGTACGAGCAGTACTTC,CASSPQGSGGSYEQYF
TRBJ1-2,.,.,TRBV7-8,TGTGCCAGCAGCCCCCGGACAGCACCTCTACCAAGCTACACCTTC,CASSPRTAPLPSYTF
TRBJ2-3,TRBD1,many,TRBV20-1,TGCAGTGCTAGACAGGGGGCGAAAAGCACAGATACGCAGTATTTT,CSARQGAKSTDTQYF
TRBJ2-1,.,many,TRBV6-1,TGTGCCAGCAGTGTCCTCGGACAGACCGAGCAGTTCTTC,CASSVLGQTEQFF
TRBJ2-2,.,many,TRBV20-1,TGCAGTGCTAGAGCCGGACACGTGAACACCGGGGAGCTGTTTTTT,CSARAGHVNTGELFF
TRBJ2-7,TRBD1,many,TRBV30,TGTGCCTGGAGTGTAGGGACAGCGACCTACGAGCAGTACTTC,CAWSVGTATYEQYF
TRBJ2-3,.,.,TRBV11-2,TGTGCCAGCAGCACTCATTCCCGCACAGATACGCAGTATTTT,CASSTHSRTDTQYF
TRBJ1-1,TRBD1,few,TRBV29-1,TGCAGCGCCGGGACAGGAGGCACTGAAGCTTTCTTT,CSAGTGGTEAFF
TRBJ2-2,.,many,TRBV12-3/TRBV12-4,TGTGCCACCCTGGACGAAGGCGGGGAGCTGTTTTTT,CATLDEGGELFF
TRBJ1-1,.,many,TRBV4-2,TGTGCCAGCAGCCAAATTGGGGGCCGAAACACTGAAGCTTTCTTT,CASSQIGGRNTEAFF
TRBJ2-3,TRBD2,many,TRBV7-3,TGTGCCAGCAGCCTCGGGGCGGGGGGCTCTGGAGATACGCAGTATTTT,CASSLGAGGSGDTQYF
TRBJ2-1,.,many,TRBV27,TGTGCCAGCAGTCTACATCCCACAGGGGGGGACAATGAGCAGTTCTTC,CASSLHPTGGDNEQFF
TRBJ2-2,.,.,TRBV5-1,TGCGCCAGCAGCTTGGATTGGTTGGGGTCAGGGATCGGGGAGCTGTTTTTT,CASSLDWLGSGIGELFF
TRBJ2-5,.,.,TRBV20-1,TGCAGTGCTAGCTTCCGAGGAGAGACCCAGTACTTC,CSASFRGETQYF
TRBJ1-3,.,many,TRBV20-1,TGCAGTGCGGGAGGGACCGTAGGAAACACCATATATTTT,CSAGGTVGNTIYF
TRBJ1-2,.,.,TRBV4-3,TGCGCCAGCAGCCTGAGGGGCAGGGGATCAGGAGGCTACACCTTC,CASSLRGRGSGGYTF
TRBJ1-2,.,.,TRBV3-1,TGTGCCAGCAGCCAAGATAAAGGGTTGGCAGATGGCTACACCTTC,CASSQDKGLADGYTF
TRBJ2-5,.,many,TRBV4-1,TGCGCCAGCAGCCGACAAAGTGGAGGCGGAGAGACCCAGTACTTC,CASSRQSGGGETQYF
TRBJ2-7,TRBD1,.,TRBV7-8,TGTGCCAGCAGCTTAGTTGCAGGGGGCTACGAGCAGTACTTC,CASSLVAGGYEQYF
TRBJ2-7,TRBD2,few,TRBV7-2,TGTGCCAGCAGCTTAGCTAGCGGGGGACGGACGCAGTACTTC,CASSLASGGRTQYF
TRBJ2-3,TRBD2,many,TRBV20-1,TGCAGTGCTAGAGAAGCGGGGATTACTAGCACAGATACGCAGTATTTT,CSAREAGITSTDTQYF
TRBJ1-3,.,.,TRBV30,TGTGCCGGAACCGGTACCCCTTCCTCTGGAAACACCATATATTTT,CAGTGTPSSGNTIYF
TRBJ2-5,TRBD2,.,TRBV6-1,TGTGCCAGCAGTCGTACCGGGACGGGGGGTTCGGAGACCCAGTACTTC,CASSRTGTGGSETQYF
TRBJ2-1,.,many,TRBV3-1,TGTGCCAGCAGCTTTAAAACGGGGAGAGCTGGTGAGCAGTTCTTC,CASSFKTGRAGEQFF
TRBJ2-3,.,many,TRBV4-1,TGCGCCAGCCAGCGTGGGGCCAGCACAGATACGCAGTATTTT,CASQRGASTDTQYF
TRBJ1-5,.,many,TRBV6-2/TRBV6-3,TGTGCCAGCAGTTACGAGACAGGATCGCAGCTCAATCAGCCCCAGCATTTT,CASSYETGSQLNQPQHF
TRBJ2-1,.,.,TRBV5-1,TGCGCCAGCTTTGACAGCTTAGGTGAGCAGTTCTTC,CASFDSLGEQFF
TRBJ2-7,.,many,TRBV20-1,TGCAGTGCTAGTCCGGGACCGACCTACGAGCAGTACTTC,CSASPGPTYEQYF
TRBJ2-1,.,many,TRBV15,TGTGCCACCAGCAGAGACCCCCCGACACCCTACAATGAGCAGTTCTTC,CATSRDPPTPYNEQFF
TRBJ2-1,.,many,TRBV20-1,TGCAGTGCTGACCCCCAAGCGGGGACATACAATGAGCAGTTCTTC,CSADPQAGTYNEQFF
TRBJ1-6,TRBD1,few,TRBV7-6,TGTGCCAGCAGGGTGGGGACAGATAATTCACCCCTCCACTTT,CASRVGTDNSPLHF
TRBJ2-5,.,many,TRBV3-1,TGTGCCAGCAGCCATGGGACGGGTAATGACCAGTACTTC,CASSHGTGNDQYF
TRBJ2-3,TRBD2,.,TRBV7-9,TGTGCCAGCAGCACCTCCGGGACTAGCGGGGGACTCACAGATACGCAGTATTTT,CASSTSGTSGGLTDTQYF
TRBJ1-1,TRBD1,.,TRBV10-3,TGTGCCATCAGGAGGGCGGAGGGGGCCGGAACTGAAGCTTTCTTT,CAIRRAEGAGTEAFF
TRBJ1-1,.,many,TRBV5-1,TGCGCCAGCCCTCCTTACAGTGAAGCTTTCTTT,CASPPYSEAFF
TRBJ2-1,.,few,TRBV4-2,TGTGCCAGCAGCCAAGATCAGGCGGCGGGGCCCTGGAATGAGCAGTTCTTC,CASSQDQAAGPWNEQFF
TRBJ2-6,.,many,TRBV5-1,TGCGCCAGCAGCCCCAAGTTGGGCTCTGGGGCCAACGTCCTGACTTTC,CASSPKLGSGANVLTF